One and the same sample provided the 15 T cell receptor beta chains below, sequenced in a study of blood T cell repertoires in COVID-19. Produced via immunoSEQ multiplex PCR; TCRdb's table is partial and in-frame only. The data hold some 250,000 clones, with roughly 79% observed a single time. Material: peripheral blood. These receptors were taken from a woman older than 75 with COVID-19, enrolled during active disease.

This chain joins TRBV12-3 or TRBV12-4 and TRBJ2-7; weak D call: TRBD1 (6 bases). Trimming pared 1 base from V and 6 bases from J, leaving 10 bases between. The CDR3 is made up of 13 amino acids. The CDR3 loop reads CASSLGGGGEQYF. Written as DNA, the CDR3 is TGTGCCAGCAGTTTAGGAGGGGGTGGCGAGCAGTACTTC.

V gene TRBV27 combines with J gene TRBJ2-5; TRBD2 aligns across 7 bases. Per the germline V gene, CDR1 is MNHEY and CDR2 is SMNVEV (reference sequence). J was trimmed by 1 base and V by 5 bases; bases with no gene match: 7. The CDR3 contains 15 residues. CDR3 DNA: TGTGCCAGCAGTCCCTTAGCGGGTACCCAAGAGACCCAGTACTTC. This sequence encodes CASSPLAGTQETQYF.

V usage is TRBV2 and J usage is TRBJ1-3, with D perhaps matching TRBD1 (6 bases). Germline CDR1 reads SNHLY; CDR2 reads FYNNEI. The CDR3 length is 13 residues. V was shortened by 8 bases and J by 6 bases, with 14 bases between the two germline ends. CDR3 coding DNA: TGTGCCAGCTATCCCGACAGGTTAAACACCATATATTTT. Its translation: CASYPDRLNTIYF.

The table lists this clone with a count of one. This rearrangement joins TRBV9 to TRBJ2-7; 9 nucleotides match TRBD1. CDR3 length: 15 amino acids. CDR1 is SGDLS and CDR2 is YYNGEE in the germline V gene. The ends lost 0 bases at V and 6 bases at J; junction bases unmatched: 7. CDR3 bases: TGTGCCAGCAGCGTAGCACCGGGACAGGGAGGCGAGCAGTACTTC. This gives the protein CASSVAPGQGGEQYF.

This chain links TRBV7-3 with TRBJ2-1, with TRBD2 identical over 11 bases. The V gene end was trimmed by 5 bases and the J gene end by 2 bases; junction bases not matched to a gene: 5. CDR3 length: 16 residues. Germline CDR1 and CDR2: SGHTA and FQGTGA. The CDR3 reads CASSRIAGGTYNEQFF. The CDR3 DNA is TGTGCCAGCAGCCGTATAGCGGGAGGGACCTACAATGAGCAGTTCTTC.

V is TRBV24-1 and J is TRBJ2-5; D unclear. This CDR3 is 13 amino acids long. Germline loops: CDR1 KGHDR, CDR2 SFDVKD. Trimming removed 3 bases from V and 2 bases from J, with 6 bases in between. This CDR3 is CATSDVRQETQYF. In DNA form, the CDR3 reads TGTGCCACCAGTGATGTCAGACAAGAGACCCAGTACTTC.

The J gene is TRBJ2-7, the V gene TRBV6-6; D is unresolved. CDR1 and CDR2 from the germline V gene are MNHNY and SVGAGI (reference sequence). The CDR3 covers 11 residues. V lost 4 bases, J lost 6 bases, and 7 bases lay in between. The CDR3 spells CASSFRGEQYF. CDR3 sequence (DNA): TGTGCCAGCAGTTTCCGAGGCGAGCAGTACTTC.

The chain carries TRBV19 and TRBJ1-1, with unresolved D. The V end was cut by 10 bases, the J end by 1 base, with 4 bases between. Germline V CDR1 and CDR2: LNHDA, SQIVND (reference sequence). The CDR3 extends over 10 amino acids. The CDR3 sequence is CATRNTEAFF. The CDR3 DNA sequence: TGTGCCACCCGGAACACTGAAGCTTTCTTT.

In its sample, this clone was seen once. V and J are TRBV19 and TRBJ1-2; 10 nucleotides match TRBD1. The CDR3 consists of 16 residues. J gave up 0 bases and V 5 bases, and 6 bases lay outside the gene matches. Germline V CDR1 and CDR2: LNHDA, SQIVND (reference sequence). For the CDR3, the DNA is TGTGCCAGTAGTCGTCCGGGACAGGGGTCTAACTATGGCTACACCTTC. Encoded protein: CASSRPGQGSNYGYTF. The variable domain in full, completed from reference TRBV19 and TRBJ1-2, reads DGGITQSPKYLFRKEGQNVTLSCEQNLNHDAMYWYRQDPGQGLRLIYYSQIVNDFQKGDIAEGYSVSREKKESFPLTVTSAQKNPTAFYLCASSRPGQGSNYGYTFGSGTRLTVV.

This CDR3 is CAWSGGQGKGGYTF. The DNA of the CDR3 is TGTGCCTGGAGTGGGGGACAGGGGAAGGGTGGCTACACCTTC. V is TRBV30 and J is TRBJ1-2, with TRBD1 matching over 10 bases. V was clipped by 1 base and J by 7 bases; unmatched bases: 6. CDR3 length equals 14 residues. CDR1 is GTSNPN and CDR2 is SVGIG in the germline V gene (reference sequence).

The gene calls are TRBV15 and TRBJ2-6, with 9 bases lining up with TRBD2. The germline gives CDR1 LNHNV, CDR2 YYDKDF (reference sequence). The J segment lost 3 bases and the V segment lost 2 bases, leaving 14 bases of the junction unmatched. The CDR3 is made up of 20 amino acids. The CDR3 sequence: CATSRKATSGGGSGANVLTF. Here the CDR3 DNA reads TGTGCCACCAGCAGAAAAGCGACTAGCGGAGGTGGGAGTGGGGCCAACGTCCTGACTTTC.

About this clone itself: One end of the junction varies from germline; a read error may be responsible. The chain has TRBV28 and TRBJ1-2; no definite D call. CDR3 length equals 13 residues. Germline CDR1 reads MDHEN; CDR2 reads SYDVKM. The CDR3 region has the DNA TGTGCCAGCAGCGCCGTGGCTTACATGGCCCGCATCTTC. Translated: CASSAVAYMARIF.

The chain combines TRBV15 with TRBJ1-2, with 7 bases identical to TRBD1. Germline V gene data show CDR1 as LNHNV and CDR2 as YYDKDF (reference sequence). The CDR3 spans 15 residues. V dropped 0 bases and J dropped 2; count of bases not matched to a gene: 3. CDR3: CATSRDATGNYGYTF. DNA of the CDR3: TGTGCCACCAGCAGAGATGCGACAGGGAACTATGGCTACACCTTC.

The chain has TRBV6-5 and TRBJ1-2; 8 bases fit TRBD1. CDR3 length equals 12 residues. With V trimmed by 6 bases and J by 8 bases, 5 bases remained unmatched. The V gene's germline CDR1 is MNHEY and CDR2 SVGAGI. The CDR3 spells CASRSGGRGYTF. The CDR3 nucleotides read TGTGCCAGCAGGTCAGGGGGCAGAGGCTACACCTTC.

The rearrangement uses TRBV28 and TRBJ2-1; possible D gene TRBD1, 6 bases. There are 13 residues in the CDR3. Germline V lookup: CDR1 MDHEN, CDR2 SYDVKM. Between the trimmed V and J ends, which lost 8 bases and 15 bases, there was a span of 23 bases. As DNA, the CDR3 is TGTGCCAGCGGGTCCCCCACGGACAGCTTGAGGTTCTTC. Translated, it gives CASGSPTDSLRFF.